This TCR beta chain was captured by sequencing in a study of OX40 agonist ivuxolimab in advanced cancers. With regard to the full study: Ivuxolimab was an agonistic, fully human IgG2 monoclonal antibody directed against OX40 (CD134), a costimulatory receptor. Intravenous ivuxolimab was administered to patients every 2 weeks at six dose levels: 0.01, 0.1, 0.3, 1.5, 3 and 10 mg/kg. Of the 52 patients in dose escalation, some 20 had hepatocellular carcinoma, some 15 had melanoma, 9 had renal cell carcinoma and 9 had head and neck cancer. The dose-escalation cohort was 82.7% male with a mean age of around 62 years, ranging from roughly 20 to 80. Prior anti-PD-1, anti-PD-L1 or anti-CTLA-4 therapy was permitted, and approximately 41% of dose-escalation patients had received checkpoint inhibitors. Partial responses occurred in three dose-escalation patients, of whom one had hepatocellular carcinoma and two had cutaneous melanoma. The purpose of peripheral TCRbeta sequencing was to test whether ivuxolimab changed TCR sequence diversity and led to clonal T-cell expansion. The monotherapy dose-escalation portion (N of about 50 patients) of the phase I ivuxolimab trial is reported in the paper. Findings and caveats that apply to the study as a whole: Low levels of normalized T-cell clonal expansion were also shown by some nonresponding patients. Antigen specificity was not determined for the clonally expanded peripheral T cells. In partial responders in the 0.1-3.0 mg/kg groups, normalized peripheral clonal expansion was found to be among the lowest, especially among CD8+ T cells. After ivuxolimab, expanded clones were on average more numerous among CD8+ T cells than among CD4+ T cells. At doses of 0.1 to 3.0 mg/kg, clonal expansion of both CD4+ and CD8+ blood T cells was observed from baseline to week 6.

To sequence the TCRbeta CDR3 region, genomic DNA was isolated from the sorted cells. The immunoSEQ Assay was used for sequencing of TCRbeta CDR3 regions. TCRdb limited this immuneACCESS table to in-frame rearrangements with V and J called. A share of clones is missing; checked studies link under half to unresolved V genes, and the rest is unexplained. The sample yields tens of thousands of clones; about 90% were counted once. The top ten clonotypes cover more than 8.5% of the sample. The trial excluded patients who had a history of autoimmune disease or were on systemic immunosuppression. Peripheral blood for TCR sequencing was drawn from every dose cohort at baseline, at cycle 4 day 1 and at cycle 7 day 1. Samples came from an open-label, multicenter, first-in-human phase I dose-escalation trial of ivuxolimab. Adults with locally advanced or metastatic melanoma, renal cell, hepatocellular, or head and neck squamous cell carcinoma were enrolled in the trial. Before TCR sequencing, CD4+ T cells and CD8+ T cells were sorted from peripheral blood as separate populations.

Turning to this clone: Its specific antigen is unknown. Base quality data are lacking; no much larger clone is found one base away.

The CDR3 has 14 amino acids, counting the end cysteine and phenylalanine. The DNA shown is the 42-base CDR3, in frame from base 1. In the germline V gene, CDR1 corresponds to MNHNS and CDR2 to SASEGT. V and J are truncated by 7 bases and 1 base respectively, leaving an intervening sequence of 14 bases. The specimen was CD4+ or CD8+ T cells sorted from blood, collected in a trial of the OX40 agonist ivuxolimab. This sequence was found in an adult with an advanced solid tumor such as melanoma, head and neck, liver or kidney cancer. The rearrangement joined TRBV6-1 to TRBJ2-7; the D gene is perhaps TRBD1 or TRBD2, as each covers 5 bases. CDR3 reads: CASNPLGESYEQYF. The DNA sequence is as follows: TGTGCCAGCAACCCCTTGGGGGAATCCTACGAGCAGTACTTC.